Listed below are T cell receptor beta chains from one sample, sequenced in a study of siplizumab effects on memory and regulatory T cells. The assay was immunoSEQ multiplex PCR, and TCRdb's table has in-frame clones only and misses some. This sample has about 94,000 clones, with over 85% found just once. The sequenced sample was non-Treg CD4+ T cells sorted from blood. These receptor sequences come from a human donor in good health. Each CDR3 is given with its conserved first and last residue.

>TRBJ2-3|TRBV18
CASSPVSTDTQYF
>TRBJ2-3|TRBV25-1
CASSEILGQGIDTQYF
>TRBJ2-7|TRBV5-4
CASSGLSAEQYF
>TRBJ2-7|TRBV29-1
CSVDTGQTYEQYF
>TRBJ1-2|TRBV19
CASSPRQGRNYGYTF
>TRBJ2-7|TRBV4-2
CASSLGGTTPHEQYF
>TRBJ2-1|TRBV4-1
CASSQVRSSGNLYNEQFF
>TRBJ2-5|TRBV5-1
CASSFGDQRETQYF
>TRBJ1-6|TRBV27
CASSSTARGLRGNSPLHF
>TRBJ2-3|TRBV18
CASSPEGPGTQYF
>TRBJ1-6|TRBV5-1
CASTPRGGYNSPLHF
>TRBJ2-6|TRBV7-9
CASRPQERANVLTF
>TRBJ1-5|TRBV9
CASSVADRQPQHF
>TRBJ2-3|TRBV10-3
CAPQGGTSGREYTDTQYF
>TRBJ1-2|TRBV28
CASSPPAGYGYTF
>TRBJ2-7|TRBV11-3
CASSLMRWEGLPYEQYF
>TRBJ2-3|TRBV11-3
CASSLDQGGTQYF
>TRBJ1-5|TRBV19
CASTPQQGDSNQPQHF
>TRBJ2-2|TRBV7-3
CASSLTGMRTGELFF
>TRBJ2-1|TRBV2
CASSEGTPLEFF
>TRBJ1-2|TRBV7-9
CASSGIGRESGYTF
>TRBJ2-2|TRBV6-6
CASNLDAGELFF
>TRBJ1-2|TRBV30
CAWRTWGSSPNGYTF
>TRBJ1-6|TRBV27
CASRPRGRNYNSPLHF
>TRBJ2-5|TRBV29-1
CSVRLAEETQYF
>TRBJ2-7|TRBV9
CASSPEVGEQYF
>TRBJ1-2|TRBV29-1
CSVGQGTNYGYTF
>TRBJ1-1|TRBV10-3
CAIRSTGTGRTEAFF
>TRBJ1-2|TRBV5-1
CASSPDRSNGYTF
>TRBJ2-7|TRBV18
CASSPRMSEQYF
>TRBJ1-5|TRBV2
CASSYRQGGNQPQHF
>TRBJ2-7|TRBV7-9
CASSSIRDNAYEQYF